Following are 23 T cell receptor beta chains from one sample sequenced in a study of blood T cell repertoires in COVID-19 (TCRdb year 2020). Receptors were amplified or captured by the immunoSEQ multiplex PCR assay. In TCRdb, the immuneACCESS table is reduced to in-frame sequences with V and J assigned. These tables do not hold every clone; where another copy was compared, an unresolved V gene accounts for under half, and the others remain unexplained. In all, the sample holds 210,000 or so clones, and approximately 80% of those were seen once. The top ten clonotypes cover roughly 14% of the sample. The material sequenced was peripheral blood. The receptor source for this set is a man between 50 and 59 years old who had recovered from COVID-19.

This chain connects TRBV4-2 to TRBJ2-5; 7 bases are shared with TRBD2. The CDR3 totals 13 residues. J lost 5 bases, V lost 4 bases, and 4 bases had no gene match. CDR1 is LGHNA, CDR2 YNFKEQ, per germline. This CDR3 reads CASSPWGGETQYF. CDR3 nucleotide sequence: TGTGCCAGCAGCCCCTGGGGGGGGGAGACCCAGTACTTC.

The rearrangement joins TRBV2 to TRBJ2-2; 10 bases are a match to TRBD2. Germline loops: CDR1 SNHLY, CDR2 FYNNEI. V lost 6 bases and J lost 3; bases outside the gene matches: 1. The CDR3 extends over 14 amino acids. CDR3 amino acids: CASRLAGDTGELFF. DNA of the CDR3: TGTGCCAGCAGGCTAGCGGGAGACACCGGGGAGCTGTTTTTT.

This chain connects TRBV29-1 to TRBJ2-1, with 9 bases that match TRBD2. The CDR3 loop spans 14 amino acids. The V and J ends lost 4 bases and 5 bases, in that order; junction bases with no gene match: 6. Germline V lookup: CDR1 SQVTM, CDR2 ANQGSEA. CDR3 sequence (DNA): TGCAGCGTTGTTCCTAGCGGGGCGGACAATGAGCAGTTCTTC. It codes for CSVVPSGADNEQFF.

This chain links TRBV9 with TRBJ2-3, with D possibly being TRBD1 (6 bases). The length of the CDR3 is 14 residues. V shed 5 bases and J shed 1 base, with 11 bases lying between them. CDR1 and CDR2 from the germline V gene are SGDLS and YYNGEE. DNA for the CDR3: TGTGCCAGCAGTAGACAGGTTCGCACAGATACGCAGTATTTT. It translates to CASSRQVRTDTQYF.

The chain uses TRBV7-9 and TRBJ1-4, with TRBD1 as a possible D gene (6 bases). Germline CDR1 reads SEHNR; CDR2 reads FQNEAQ (reference sequence). Trimming removed 0 bases from V and 8 bases from J, with 10 bases in between. The CDR3 is made up of 14 amino acids. The CDR3 sequence: CASSLAGGEEKLFF. CDR3 in DNA: TGTGCCAGCAGCTTAGCAGGGGGAGAGGAAAAACTGTTTTTT.

This clone was recorded a few times. The gene calls are TRBV19 and TRBJ1-5, with 7 positions matching TRBD1. The junction had 11 bases not matched to a gene; V was cut back by 3 bases and J by 12 bases. The CDR3 spans 14 residues. The V gene's germline CDR1 is LNHDA and CDR2 SQIVND (reference sequence). The CDR3 spells CASSIAGTVSVQHF. The DNA for the CDR3 is TGTGCCAGTAGTATTGCGGGGACAGTTTCAGTCCAGCATTTT.

The chain recombines TRBV4-3 with TRBJ2-7; 9 bases map to TRBD2. This CDR3 has 15 amino acids. Germline CDR1 and CDR2: LGHNA and YSLEER. Trimming removed 0 bases from V and 4 bases from J; junction bases left unmatched: 4. The CDR3 DNA reads as TGCGCCAGCAGCCAAGATAGCGGGAGTGGTTACGAGCAGTACTTC. The encoded protein is CASSQDSGSGYEQYF.

The chain joins TRBV7-8 to TRBJ2-7; TRBD1 matches at 10 bases. The CDR3 runs to 16 residues. Germline V gene data show CDR1 as SGHVS and CDR2 as FQNEAQ. With 2 bases clipped from V and 0 bases from J, the junction kept 4 bases outside the gene matches. The CDR3 DNA follows: TGTGCCAGCAGCTTAATCGGACAGGGGGGCTCCTACGAGCAGTACTTC. Protein product: CASSLIGQGGSYEQYF.

This clone was counted a single time. The chain employs TRBV6-5 and TRBJ2-7; D uncertain. The CDR3 spans 15 residues. CDR1 and CDR2 (germline): MNHEY, SVGAGI. V was trimmed by 6 bases and J by 4 bases, leaving 19 bases between them. CDR3 in amino acids: CASSGRIGPIYEQYF. The CDR3 nucleotides are TGTGCCAGCAGCGGCAGGATAGGTCCTATTTACGAGCAGTACTTC.

The chain employs TRBV29-1 and TRBJ1-1; D gene unclear. CDR1 is SQVTM, CDR2 ANQGSEA, per germline. Trimming took 4 bases from V and 5 from J, leaving 14 bases between them. The CDR3 has 13 amino acids. CDR3 nucleotides: TGCAGCGTTGGCGTGAAAGCCACGACTGAAGCTTTCTTT. Amino acid sequence: CSVGVKATTEAFF. The whole variable domain, filled in from reference TRBV29-1 and TRBJ1-1, reads SAVISQKPSRDICQRGTSLTIQCQVDSQVTMMFWYRQQPGQSLTLIATANQGSEATYESGFVIDKFPISRPNLTFSTLTVSNMSPEDSSIYLCSVGVKATTEAFFGQGTRLTVV.

The rearrangement links TRBV23-1 to TRBJ1-5; D is perhaps TRBD1 (6 bases). TRBV23-1 is assigned to the ORF class and has an uncertain function. This CDR3 region has 15 residues. V was cut by 7 bases and J by 0 bases, with 13 bases left in between. This CDR3 reads CASKRDTNSNQPQHF. Here the CDR3 DNA reads TGCGCCAGCAAAAGGGACACCAATAGCAATCAGCCCCAGCATTTT.

The rearrangement links TRBV7-6 to TRBJ2-3, with 7 bases identical to TRBD1. V shed 5 bases, J shed 5 bases, and the junction held 7 bases outside the gene matches. This CDR3 region has 14 residues. Germline assignment: CDR1 SGHVS and CDR2 FNYEAQ. The DNA for the CDR3 is TGTGCCAGCAGCACTACAGGGGTGAAAGATACGCAGTATTTT. The encoded protein is CASSTTGVKDTQYF.

The chain joins TRBV7-2 to TRBJ2-1; TRBD2 agrees at 9 bases. CDR1 is SGHTA, CDR2 FQGNSA, per germline. The CDR3 extends over 15 amino acids. V dropped 5 bases and J dropped 4; count of bases not matched to a gene: 6. CDR3 amino acids: CASSTSSGTYNEQFF. The DNA for the CDR3 is TGTGCCAGCAGCACCTCTAGCGGGACTTACAATGAGCAGTTCTTC.

This chain uses TRBV3-1 (or the pseudogene TRBV3-2) with TRBJ1-3; D might be TRBD1 (6 bases). V dropped 8 bases and J dropped 0 bases, with 8 bases sitting between them. CDR1 and CDR2 (germline): LGHDT, YNNKEL (reference sequence). This CDR3 comprises 13 residues. CDR3 coding DNA: TGTGCCAGCGAGGGGGACTCTGGAAACACCATATATTTT. Protein sequence: CASEGDSGNTIYF.

The CDR3 region has the DNA TGTGCCAGCAGCTTAGAGTTCGGTGGGACCCAGTACTTC. It codes for CASSLEFGGTQYF. V usage is TRBV7-8 and J usage is TRBJ2-5; D gene uncertain. Trimming shortened V by 1 base and J by 7 bases, and 10 bases separated the two germline ends. The CDR3 has 13 residues. CDR1 is SGHVS and CDR2 is FQNEAQ in the germline V gene.

V and J are TRBV29-1 and TRBJ2-1, with D possibly being TRBD1 (5 bases). The CDR3 covers 13 residues. Per germline, CDR1 SQVTM and CDR2 ANQGSEA. V was pared by 4 bases and J by 13 bases, with 20 bases between. The CDR3: CSVVGSLPTGQFF. CDR3 nucleotides: TGCAGCGTTGTGGGCTCGTTACCCACAGGCCAGTTCTTC.

The rearrangement joins TRBV9 to TRBJ1-5; D gene uncertain. CDR3 length: 15 residues. CDR1 and CDR2 (germline): SGDLS, YYNGEE. Trimming left V 3 bases short and J 0 bases short, with 10 bases between. CDR3 nucleotide sequence: TGTGCCAGCAGCGAGGGAGGTTATAGCAATCAGCCCCAGCATTTT. Amino acid sequence: CASSEGGYSNQPQHF.

DNA for the CDR3: TGTGCCAGCTCACCACCGCGGACTAGGGACTACAATGAGCAGTTCTTC. Protein product: CASSPPRTRDYNEQFF. V usage is TRBV18 and J usage is TRBJ2-1; 7 nucleotides align to TRBD2. Germline CDR1 reads KGHSH; CDR2 reads LQKENI. With V trimmed by 0 bases and J by 3 bases, 5 bases remained unmatched. The CDR3 has 16 amino acids. Filled out from reference TRBV18 and TRBJ2-1, the complete variable domain reads NAGVMQNPRHLVRRRGQEARLRCSPMKGHSHVYWYRQLPEEGLKFMVYLQKENIIDESGMPKERFSAEFPKEGPSILRIQQVVRGDSAAYFCASSPPRTRDYNEQFFGPGTRLTVL.

This clone has a single count. CDR3 amino acids: CASLSEDRVDLSYEQYF. CDR3 in DNA: TGTGCCAGCCTATCCGAGGACAGGGTGGATCTCTCCTACGAGCAGTACTTC. The chain joins TRBV6-4 to TRBJ2-7, with 8 positions matching TRBD1. The CDR3 loop spans 17 amino acids. CDR1 and CDR2 from the germline V gene are MRHNA and SNTAGT. Trimming at V came to 8 bases and at J to 0 bases, leaving 15 bases not matched to a gene.

V is TRBV27 and J is TRBJ2-6; D not resolved. CDR1 is MNHEY and CDR2 is SMNVEV in the germline V gene (reference sequence). Trimming shortened V by 2 bases and J by 1 base, and 6 bases separated the two germline ends. This CDR3 is 15 amino acids long. The CDR3 loop reads CASSLRFSGANVLTF. CDR3 coding DNA: TGTGCCAGCAGTTTACGGTTTTCTGGGGCCAACGTCCTGACTTTC.

The V and J genes are TRBV27 and TRBJ2-3; TRBD2 matches at 7 bases. Looked up from germline, CDR1 is MNHEY and CDR2 is SMNVEV (reference sequence). The CDR3 is 19 residues long. V shed 2 bases and J 2 bases; nucleotides not matched to a gene: 16. CDR3 coding DNA: TGTGCCAGCAGTTTAAAAACCCCGGGGAGGGGTTGGGTCACAGATACGCAGTATTTT. The encoded protein is CASSLKTPGRGWVTDTQYF.

This clone was observed once. This chain uses TRBV9 with TRBJ2-7, with 7 bases matching TRBD1. The V gene end was trimmed by 1 base and the J gene end by 3 bases; junction bases not matched to a gene: 19. The V gene's germline CDR1 is SGDLS and CDR2 YYNGEE. The CDR3 loop spans 19 amino acids. In DNA form, the CDR3 reads TGTGCCAGCAGCGTACGGCTATCGGGACAGCTACTAAAGTACTACGAGCAGTACTTC. Residues: CASSVRLSGQLLKYYEQYF. Looking up the rest from reference TRBV9 and TRBJ2-7 gives the full variable domain: DSGVTQTPKHLITATGQRVTLRCSPRSGDLSVYWYQQSLDQGLQFLIQYYNGEERAKGNILERFSAQQFPDLHSELNLSSLELGDSALYFCASSVRLSGQLLKYYEQYFGPGTRLTVT.

The chain joins TRBV7-3 to TRBJ1-5; no reliable D call. This CDR3 spans 15 amino acids. The germline V and J ends were trimmed by 7 bases and 2 bases, with 15 bases remaining between them. CDR1 and CDR2 from the germline V gene are SGHTA and FQGTGA. Here the CDR3 DNA reads TGTGCCAGCAAGCCGGCAGGTTATGGCAATCAGCCCCAGCATTTT. Translation: CASKPAGYGNQPQHF.